This is a list of T cell receptor beta chains from one sample in a study of T cells in Graves' hyperthyroidism and ophthalmopathy. TCRdb reprocessed the multiplex PCR reads via MiXCR and lists one record per CDR3 protein. The sample lists approximately 220,000 distinct CDR3 sequences; around 20% were seen once. Sequencing used blood. Receptor source: a man between 40 and 49 years old with Graves' hyperthyroidism. CDR3s include the opening cysteine and the closing phenylalanine or tryptophan. Fields, in order: D gene, V gene, clone size, J gene, CDR3 protein, CDR3 DNA. A D gene is named only where the DNA matches it firmly. Clone size is not always given. Where it is, it says once, few, many or a class for expanded clones.

NA	TRBV7-2	NA	TRBJ2-7	CASSLEWKDEQYF	TGTGCCAGCAGCTTAGAGTGGAAGGACGAGCAGTACTTC
NA	TRBV15	few	TRBJ2-4	CATTGLLGNIQYF	TGTGCCACTACAGGGTTACTAGGAAACATTCAGTACTTC
TRBD1	TRBV19	NA	TRBJ1-1	CASSWTGRRNTEAFF	TGTGCCAGTAGCTGGACAGGGAGGAGGAACACTGAAGCTTTCTTT
TRBD2	TRBV6-1	few	TRBJ2-1	CASRDPSGGAHEQFF	TGTGCCAGCAGGGATCCTAGCGGGGGGGCCCATGAGCAGTTCTTC
TRBD2	TRBV30	many	TRBJ2-7	CAHGGESYEQYF	TGTGCCCACGGGGGGGAGTCCTACGAGCAGTACTTC
TRBD1	TRBV5-1	many	TRBJ2-1	CASSPPGQGGEQFF	TGCGCCAGCAGCCCACCGGGACAGGGTGGTGAGCAGTTCTTC
NA	TRBV20-1	many	TRBJ2-1	CSARKGPGVSYNEQFF	TGCAGTGCTAGAAAGGGGCCAGGAGTATCCTACAATGAGCAGTTCTTC
NA	TRBV7-9	few	TRBJ1-5	CASSFSDQPQHF	TGTGCCAGCAGCTTCTCGGATCAGCCCCAGCATTTT
TRBD1	TRBV7-9	NA	TRBJ1-4	CASSLGIGTEEKLFF	TGTGCCAGCAGCTTAGGGATCGGGACAGAGGAAAAACTGTTTTTT
TRBD1	TRBV29-1	many	TRBJ2-2	CSVLLRQGAYTGELFF	TGCAGCGTTCTCCTTCGGCAGGGGGCGTATACCGGGGAGCTGTTTTTT
NA	TRBV20-1	NA	TRBJ1-2	CSASRGASCGYTF	TGCAGTGCTAGTCGGGGGGCAAGCTGTGGCTACACCTTC
TRBD2	TRBV28	many	TRBJ2-3	CASSTHNSGGSVDTQYF	TGTGCCAGCAGCACACATAATAGCGGGGGGTCTGTAGATACGCAGTATTTT
NA	TRBV20-1	many	TRBJ1-5	CSARGMEGNQPQHF	TGCAGTGCTAGAGGGATGGAAGGCAATCAGCCCCAGCATTTT
NA	TRBV18	NA	TRBJ1-6	CASSPSRGARINSPLHF	TGTGCCAGCTCACCGTCTCGGGGGGCGCGGATTAATTCACCCCTCCACTTT
NA	TRBV7-9	many	TRBJ1-1	CASSFRTTEAFF	TGTGCCAGCAGTTTCCGTACCACTGAAGCTTTCTTT
NA	TRBV12-3/TRBV12-4	many	TRBJ1-3	CASSSAGFSGNTIYF	TGTGCCAGCAGTTCAGCAGGGTTCTCTGGAAACACCATATATTTT
TRBD2	TRBV6-5	NA	TRBJ2-1	CASSYEIAGGRNEQFF	TGTGCCAGCAGTTACGAGATAGCGGGAGGTAGAAATGAGCAGTTCTTC
TRBD1	TRBV20-1	NA	TRBJ1-1	CSARVQGAHNTEAFF	TGCAGTGCTAGGGTTCAGGGGGCGCATAACACTGAAGCTTTCTTT
NA	TRBV27	NA	TRBJ1-2	CASSDGGVGYTF	TGTGCCAGCAGCGACGGGGGGGTTGGCTACACCTTC
TRBD1	TRBV7-2	NA	TRBJ1-2	CASSLLGAGGDGYTF	TGTGCCAGCAGCTTATTAGGGGCAGGGGGCGACGGCTACACCTTC
NA	TRBV20-1	many	TRBJ1-2	CSARDFQAVQGYTF	TGCAGTGCTAGAGATTTTCAGGCGGTCCAGGGCTACACCTTC
NA	TRBV28	NA	TRBJ2-7	CASSRYEQYF	TGTGCCAGCAGTCGTTACGAGCAGTACTTC
NA	TRBV5-1	NA	TRBJ1-4	CASTPATDYNEKLFF	TGCGCCAGCACCCCGGCGACAGACTATAATGAAAAACTGTTTTTT
TRBD2	TRBV9	few	TRBJ2-3	CASSPGLAGSTDTQYF	TGTGCCAGCAGCCCAGGACTAGCGGGTAGCACAGATACGCAGTATTTT
NA	TRBV18	many	TRBJ2-5	CASSPPGQETQYF	TGTGCCAGCTCACCACCTGGGCAGGAGACCCAGTACTTC
NA	TRBV4-3	many	TRBJ1-1	CASSPTDSSPEAFF	TGCGCCAGCAGCCCTACGGACAGTTCCCCTGAAGCTTTCTTT
TRBD1	TRBV20-1	many	TRBJ1-4	CSARQGGEKLFF	TGCAGTGCTAGACAGGGGGGGGAAAAACTGTTTTTT
TRBD2	TRBV28	NA	TRBJ2-5	CASRPTPGTSGDQETQYF	TGTGCCAGCAGACCCACCCCAGGGACTAGCGGTGACCAAGAGACCCAGTACTTC
NA	TRBV2	many	TRBJ1-5	CASKGDSNQPQHF	TGTGCCAGCAAGGGGGATAGCAATCAGCCCCAGCATTTT